The 20 T cell receptor beta chains below were found in one sample sequenced in a study of T-cell reconstitution after alpha-beta-depleted transplantation in children. TCRbeta library construction was performed incorporating unique molecular identifiers. Each CDR3 protein gets one entry after TCRdb re-called the PCR reads with MiXCR. The sample holds some 290,000 distinct CDR3 sequences, around 9.6% seen once. Sequenced material: PBMCs from the stem cell graft donor, taken from the stem cell graft. The receptors were sampled from a human donor who donated a stem cell graft to a child with SCID.

J is TRBJ1-2 and V is TRBV7-8; D remains unclear. Looked up from germline, CDR1 is SGHVS and CDR2 is FQNEAQ. V gave up 0 bases and J gave up 0 bases, with 14 bases separating them. CDR3 length equals 17 residues. The DNA of the CDR3 is TGTGCCAGCAGCTTAGCGGGCAGCCTTACATCTAACTATGGCTACACCTTC. Protein sequence: CASSLAGSLTSNYGYTF.

This chain joins TRBV12-3 or TRBV12-4 and TRBJ1-1, with TRBD1 matching 8 bases. The CDR3 is 14 amino acids. V trimming: 2 bases; J trimming: 6 bases; junction bases outside the gene matches: 5. This CDR3 reads CASSLIAGGPEAFF. DNA of the CDR3: TGTGCCAGCAGTTTAATCGCAGGGGGCCCTGAAGCTTTCTTT.

This rearrangement joins TRBV20-1 to TRBJ1-1, with 12 bases matching TRBD1. The V segment lost 6 bases and the J segment 7 bases; nucleotides outside the gene matches: 6. The germline gives CDR1 DFQATT, CDR2 SNEGSKA (reference sequence). The CDR3 is made up of 13 amino acids. CDR3 protein: CSAGDRGLGEAFF. The CDR3 bases are TGCAGTGCGGGGGACAGGGGGCTGGGTGAAGCTTTCTTT.

This clonotype was recorded a few times. This chain connects TRBV7-6 to TRBJ1-4, with D maybe TRBD1 (5 bases). Germline values: CDR1 SGHVS, CDR2 FNYEAQ. V lost 6 bases and J lost 2, with 13 bases in between. There are 15 residues in the CDR3. The chain's CDR3 is CASRAGRATNEKLFF. Written as DNA, the CDR3 is TGTGCCAGCAGAGCCGGCAGGGCCACTAATGAAAAACTGTTTTTT.

The J gene is TRBJ1-1, the V gene TRBV20-1, with TRBD1 matching 8 bases. With V trimmed by 4 bases and J by 4 bases, 11 bases remained unmatched. Germline lookup yields CDR1 DFQATT and CDR2 SNEGSKA (reference sequence). The CDR3 is made up of 15 amino acids. In nucleotides, the CDR3 is TGCAGTGCTAAAAATCCCCAGGGGGCTGGCACTGAAGCTTTCTTT. Translated: CSAKNPQGAGTEAFF.

This clonotype was detected only a few times. The chain uses TRBV15 and TRBJ2-5; 7 nucleotides match TRBD1. The ends lost 3 bases at V and 4 bases at J; junction bases unmatched: 8. CDR1 is LNHNV and CDR2 is YYDKDF in the germline V gene (reference sequence). This CDR3 has 15 amino acids. DNA of the CDR3: TGTGCCACCAGCAGTGCGACAGGGTTGATAGAGACCCAGTACTTC. Translated: CATSSATGLIETQYF.

This clonotype was counted at least ten times. The chain couples TRBV27 to TRBJ1-1; 7 bases line up with TRBD1. CDR1 and CDR2 from the germline V gene are MNHEY and SMNVEV (reference sequence). J was trimmed by 4 bases and V by 4 bases; bases with no gene match: 3. CDR3 size: 13 residues. The CDR3 loop is CASSWAGGTEAFF. The CDR3, as DNA: TGTGCCAGCAGTTGGGCAGGGGGCACTGAAGCTTTCTTT.

In this sample, this clonotype turned up once. The chain couples TRBV2 to TRBJ2-2, with TRBD1 as a possible D gene (6 bases). Trimming removed 10 bases from V and 1 base from J, with 10 bases in between. Germline assignment: CDR1 SNHLY and CDR2 FYNNEI. The CDR3 is 13 amino acids. The CDR3 bases are TGTGCCAATCTGGGACAGAACACCGGGGAGCTGTTTTTT. Protein product: CANLGQNTGELFF. The full variable domain, with the rest looked up from reference TRBV2 and TRBJ2-2, is EPEVTQTPSHQVTQMGQEVILRCVPISNHLYFYWYRQILGQKVEFLVSFYNNEISEKSEIFDDQFSVERPDGSNFTLKIRSTKLEDSAMYFCANLGQNTGELFFGEGSRLTVL.

This clonotype was detected once. J is TRBJ2-5 and V is TRBV12-3 or TRBV12-4; 9 nucleotides line up with TRBD2. CDR3 size: 14 residues. J gave up 3 bases and V 6 bases, and 5 bases lay outside the gene matches. The CDR3 protein is CASRPLAGKETQYF. The CDR3 region has the DNA TGTGCCAGCAGACCCCTAGCGGGGAAAGAGACCCAGTACTTC.

The sample holds a few counts of this clonotype. The chain combines TRBV7-9 with TRBJ1-1; D remains unclear. This CDR3 is 14 amino acids long. The germline V gene encodes CDR1 SEHNR and CDR2 FQNEAQ (reference sequence). Trimming took off 5 bases at V and 4 bases at J, with 14 bases between the two ends. The CDR3 loop is CASSPYREFTEAFF. CDR3 nucleotide sequence: TGTGCCAGCAGCCCTTACCGGGAATTCACTGAAGCTTTCTTT. Variable domain in full (rest from reference TRBV7-9 and TRBJ1-1): DTGVSQNPRHKITKRGQNVTFRCDPISEHNRLYWYRQTLGQGPEFLTYFQNEAQLEKSRLLSDRFSAERPKGSFSTLEIQRTEQGDSAMYLCASSPYREFTEAFFGQGTRLTVV.

The chain links TRBV20-1 to TRBJ2-2, with unresolved D. Trimming stripped 3 bases from V and 2 bases from J, with 7 bases between. This CDR3 is 13 amino acids long. The germline CDR1 and CDR2 sequences are DFQATT and SNEGSKA (reference sequence). The CDR3 region is CSARLTNTGELFF. CDR3 coding DNA: TGCAGTGCTAGGCTCACTAACACCGGGGAGCTGTTTTTT.

The chain is built from TRBV9 and TRBJ2-1, with D perhaps matching TRBD1 or TRBD2 (5 bases each). CDR3 size: 13 residues. Germline CDR1 SGDLS, CDR2 YYNGEE. The V gene lost 4 bases and the J gene lost 15 bases, with 20 bases spanning the gap. The CDR3 bases are TGTGCCAGCAGCTCACTCCGGGACCAACGGGCGTTCTTC. Protein: CASSSLRDQRAFF.

The chain carries TRBV27 and TRBJ2-7, with 7 bases lining up with TRBD1. The germline gives CDR1 MNHEY, CDR2 SMNVEV (reference sequence). V was pared by 0 bases and J by 3 bases, with 8 bases of the junction left unmatched. This CDR3 spans 16 amino acids. The CDR3 nucleotides are TGTGCCAGCAGTTTATCCACGGGACAGCAAAACTACGAGCAGTACTTC. This gives the protein CASSLSTGQQNYEQYF.

The chain combines TRBV28 with TRBJ2-7, with D possibly matching TRBD1 (6 bases). The germline gives CDR1 MDHEN, CDR2 SYDVKM. V lost 10 bases, J lost 0 bases, and 22 bases lay in between. This CDR3 is 16 amino acids long. The CDR3, as DNA: TGTGCCATTAGGGGGACGGTTGGTGGTTTCTCCTACGAGCAGTACTTC. Amino acids: CAIRGTVGGFSYEQYF.

This clonotype has a handful of counts. The CDR3 DNA reads TGTGCCAGCAGCCGCCGTTATTTCAATGAGCAGTTCTTC. Translated, it gives CASSRRYFNEQFF. This chain joins TRBV7-2 and TRBJ2-1; D gene unclear. CDR1 and CDR2 from the germline V gene are SGHTA and FQGNSA. The CDR3 length is 13 residues. V lost 5 bases and J lost 6, with 11 bases in between.

This chain connects TRBV18 to TRBJ2-7, with D tentatively TRBD1 or TRBD2 (6 bases each). The germline CDR1 and CDR2 sequences are KGHSH and LQKENI. Trimming removed 1 base from V and 5 bases from J, with 9 bases in between. The CDR3 totals 13 residues. CDR3 in amino acids: CASSPQGGDEQYF. The CDR3, as DNA: TGTGCCAGCTCACCACAGGGGGGTGACGAGCAGTACTTC.

The table lists this clonotype with a few counts. The chain links TRBV7-9 to TRBJ1-2, with 11 nucleotides matching TRBD1. CDR3 size: 15 residues. V shed 5 bases, J shed 3 bases, and the junction held 5 bases outside the gene matches. The germline gives CDR1 SEHNR, CDR2 FQNEAQ (reference sequence). CDR3 loop: CASSEGTGGDYGYTF. The CDR3, as DNA: TGTGCCAGCAGCGAAGGGACAGGGGGAGACTATGGCTACACCTTC. Supplemented by reference TRBV7-9 and TRBJ1-2, the full variable domain reads DTGVSQNPRHKITKRGQNVTFRCDPISEHNRLYWYRQTLGQGPEFLTYFQNEAQLEKSRLLSDRFSAERPKGSFSTLEIQRTEQGDSAMYLCASSEGTGGDYGYTFGSGTRLTVV.

This clonotype was found a few times. The V call is TRBV3-1, the J call TRBJ2-5; the D is unclear. The CDR3 extends over 15 amino acids. The V gene lost 1 base and the J gene lost 4 bases, with 13 bases spanning the gap. Germline V CDR1 and CDR2: LGHDT, YNNKEL (reference sequence). The CDR3 loop is CASSQVPREVETQYF. The CDR3, as DNA: TGTGCCAGCAGCCAAGTCCCGCGTGAGGTAGAGACCCAGTACTTC.

The CDR3 DNA is TGTGCCAGCAGCTTGCTTTCAAGGACCCAGTACTTC. Amino acids: CASSLLSRTQYF. The V and J genes are TRBV5-6 and TRBJ2-5, with unresolved D. Germline V gene lookup returns CDR1 SGHDT and CDR2 YYEEEE. This CDR3 has 12 residues. V was shortened by 1 base and J by 7 bases, with 8 bases between the two germline ends.

The genes are TRBV10-3 and TRBJ2-2; D assignment may be TRBD1 or TRBD2 (5 bases each). The CDR3 runs 13 residues. CDR1 and CDR2 from the germline V gene are ENHRY and SYGVKD. V dropped 6 bases and J dropped 4 bases, with 9 bases sitting between them. The CDR3 reads CAIRGDATGELFF. In DNA form, the CDR3 reads TGTGCCATCAGGGGGGACGCCACCGGGGAGCTGTTTTTT.